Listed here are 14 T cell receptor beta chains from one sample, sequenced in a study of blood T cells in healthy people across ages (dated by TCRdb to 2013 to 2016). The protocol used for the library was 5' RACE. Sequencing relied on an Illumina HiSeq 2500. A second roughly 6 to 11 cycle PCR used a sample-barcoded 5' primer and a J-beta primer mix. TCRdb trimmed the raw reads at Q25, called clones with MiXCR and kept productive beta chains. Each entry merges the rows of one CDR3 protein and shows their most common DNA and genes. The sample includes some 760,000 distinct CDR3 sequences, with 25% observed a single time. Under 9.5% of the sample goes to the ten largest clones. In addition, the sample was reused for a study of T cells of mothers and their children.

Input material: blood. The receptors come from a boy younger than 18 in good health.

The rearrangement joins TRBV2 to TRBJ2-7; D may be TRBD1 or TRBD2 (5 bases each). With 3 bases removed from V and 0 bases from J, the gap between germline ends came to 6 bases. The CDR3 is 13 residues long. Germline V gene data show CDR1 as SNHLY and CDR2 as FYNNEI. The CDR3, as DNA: TGTGCCAGCAGTGATGGGACCTCCTACGAGCAGTACTTC. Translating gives CASSDGTSYEQYF.

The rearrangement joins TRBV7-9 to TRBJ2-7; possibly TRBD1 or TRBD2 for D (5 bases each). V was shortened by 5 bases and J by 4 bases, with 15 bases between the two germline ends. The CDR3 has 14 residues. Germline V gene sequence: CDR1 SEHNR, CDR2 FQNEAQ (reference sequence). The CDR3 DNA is TGTGCCAGCAGCAGATGGGACCAGGCTTACGAGCAGTACTTC. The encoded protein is CASSRWDQAYEQYF.

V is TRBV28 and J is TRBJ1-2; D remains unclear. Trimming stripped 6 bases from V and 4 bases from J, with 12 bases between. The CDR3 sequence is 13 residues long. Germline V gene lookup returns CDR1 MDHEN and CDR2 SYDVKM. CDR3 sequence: CASSVGESYGYTF. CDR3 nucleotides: TGTGCCAGCAGCGTGGGTGAGAGCTATGGCTACACCTTC.

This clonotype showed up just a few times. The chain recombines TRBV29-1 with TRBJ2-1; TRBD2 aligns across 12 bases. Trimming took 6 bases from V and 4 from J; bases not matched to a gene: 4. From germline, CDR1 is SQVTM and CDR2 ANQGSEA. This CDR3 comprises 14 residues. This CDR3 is CSVKGLAGYNEQFF. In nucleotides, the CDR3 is TGCAGCGTAAAAGGACTAGCGGGGTACAATGAGCAGTTCTTC.

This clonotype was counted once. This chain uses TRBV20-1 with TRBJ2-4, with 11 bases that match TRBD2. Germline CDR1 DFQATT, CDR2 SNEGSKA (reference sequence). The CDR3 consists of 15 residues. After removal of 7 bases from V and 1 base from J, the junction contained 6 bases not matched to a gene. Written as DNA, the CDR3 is TGCAGTGTTACTAGCGGGAGAGGGGCCAAAAACATTCAGTACTTC. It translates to CSVTSGRGAKNIQYF.

CDR3 sequence: CASRDRLYEQYF. DNA for the CDR3: TGTGCCAGCCGGGACCGACTTTACGAGCAGTACTTC. The rearrangement links TRBV25-1 to TRBJ2-5; D is perhaps TRBD1 or TRBD2 (5 bases each). The end of the DNA fits TRBJ2-7 better, so the J call may be wrong. The germline gives CDR1 MGHDK, CDR2 SYGVNS. The CDR3 runs to 12 residues.

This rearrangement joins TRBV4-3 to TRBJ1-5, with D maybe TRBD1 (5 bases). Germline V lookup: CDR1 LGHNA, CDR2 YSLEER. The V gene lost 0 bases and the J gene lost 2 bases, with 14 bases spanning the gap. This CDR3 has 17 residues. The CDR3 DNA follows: TGCGCCAGCAGCCAAGATGGTTTGGGGGTAGGCAATCAGCCCCAGCATTTT. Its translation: CASSQDGLGVGNQPQHF.

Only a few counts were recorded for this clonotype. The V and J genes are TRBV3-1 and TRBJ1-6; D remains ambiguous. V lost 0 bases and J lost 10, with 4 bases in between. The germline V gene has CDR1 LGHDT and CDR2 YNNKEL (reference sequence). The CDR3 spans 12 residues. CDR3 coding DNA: TGTGCCAGCAGCCAAGATGAGTCACCCCTCCACTTT. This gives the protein CASSQDESPLHF.

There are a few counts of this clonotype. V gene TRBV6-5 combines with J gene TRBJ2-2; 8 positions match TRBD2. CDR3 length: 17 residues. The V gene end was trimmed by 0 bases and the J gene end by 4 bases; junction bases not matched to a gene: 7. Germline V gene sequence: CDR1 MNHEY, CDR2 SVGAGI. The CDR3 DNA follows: TGTGCCAGCAGTTACTCCGGGACTAGACTTTTCACCGGGGAGCTGTTTTTT. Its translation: CASSYSGTRLFTGELFF.

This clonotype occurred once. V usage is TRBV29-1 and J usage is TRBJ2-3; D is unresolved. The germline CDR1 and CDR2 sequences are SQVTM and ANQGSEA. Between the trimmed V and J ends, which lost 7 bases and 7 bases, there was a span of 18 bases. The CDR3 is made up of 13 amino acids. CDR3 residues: CSATPSPSNTQYF. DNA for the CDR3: TGCAGCGCTACGCCGTCTCCTTCCAATACGCAGTATTTT.

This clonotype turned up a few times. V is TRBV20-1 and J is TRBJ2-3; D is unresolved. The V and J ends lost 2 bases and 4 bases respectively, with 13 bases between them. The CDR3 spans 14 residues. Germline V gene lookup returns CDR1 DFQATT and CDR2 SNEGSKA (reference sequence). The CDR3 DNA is TGCAGTGCTAGACCCATAAACAGCGCAGATACGCAGTATTTT. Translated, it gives CSARPINSADTQYF.

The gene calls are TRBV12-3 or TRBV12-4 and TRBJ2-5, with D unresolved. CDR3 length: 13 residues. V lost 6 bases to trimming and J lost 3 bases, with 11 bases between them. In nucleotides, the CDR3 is TGTGCCAGCAGGGGCGGTAAGGAAGAGACCCAGTACTTC. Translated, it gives CASRGGKEETQYF.

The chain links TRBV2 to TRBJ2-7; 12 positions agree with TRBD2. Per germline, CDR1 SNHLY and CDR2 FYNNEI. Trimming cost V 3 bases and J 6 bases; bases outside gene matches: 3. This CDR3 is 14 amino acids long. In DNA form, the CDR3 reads TGTGCCAGCAGTGATCTAGCGGGAGGGTTCGAGCAGTACTTC. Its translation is CASSDLAGGFEQYF. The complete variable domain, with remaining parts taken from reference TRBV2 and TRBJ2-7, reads EPEVTQTPSHQVTQMGQEVILRCVPISNHLYFYWYRQILGQKVEFLVSFYNNEISEKSEIFDDQFSVERPDGSNFTLKIRSTKLEDSAMYFCASSDLAGGFEQYFGPGTRLTVT.

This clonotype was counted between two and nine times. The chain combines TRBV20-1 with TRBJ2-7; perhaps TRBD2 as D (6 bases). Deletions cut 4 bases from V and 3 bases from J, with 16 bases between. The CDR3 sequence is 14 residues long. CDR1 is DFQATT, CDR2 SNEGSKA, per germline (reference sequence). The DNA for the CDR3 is TGCAGTGCTATCTCCCCCGGGAGTATCTACGAGCAGTACTTC. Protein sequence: CSAISPGSIYEQYF.